Reported below is one T cell receptor (beta chain). Its antigen remains unidentified. The data are from a study of T-cell memory formation after mild COVID-19. Study information: The TCR clusters were mostly specific to one donor. Findings and caveats of the study: Some SARS-CoV-2-responding clones were already detected in memory before infection. Mostly located in CM and EM were contracting CD4+ clones, with contracting CD8+ clones located in EMRA.

The V and J ends lost 0 bases and 2 bases, in that order; junction bases with no gene match: 8. Germline V gene sequence: CDR1 SGHRS, CDR2 YFSETQ. This CDR3 region has 16 residues. Employing constant-segment primers, 5'RACE generated TCR alpha and TCR beta cDNA libraries bearing sample barcodes and UMIs. Using its own MiXCR run on the 5' RACE reads, TCRdb lists one record per CDR3 protein. The table has 190,000 or so distinct CDR3 sequences, over 20% seen once. The chain carries TRBV5-1 and TRBJ2-7; 7 positions match TRBD1. Sample: PBMCs or a T cell subset sorted from them (not recorded which). This TCR derives from an adult woman who had mild COVID-19 (a few samples of this study predate the infection). Cell type and time point are not known. The CDR3 nucleotides are TGCGCCAGCAGCTTGGGGGGACAGAGATCAACCTACGAGCAGTACTTC. Translated: CASSLGGQRSTYEQYF.